Included here is one T cell receptor (beta chain) sequence, with context. Its antigen is not known. The method was immunoSEQ multiplex PCR; TCRdb's version includes in-frame clones alone and lacks a portion of them. The sample includes approximately 61,000 clones, about three quarters of them seen just once. This sample is part of a study of memory CD4+ T cells and cytomegalovirus serostatus. The wider study: This sample comes from healthy Belgian adults, several CMV seropositive, 24 seronegative.

Notes on the study in general: Median bootstrapped AUC for CMV status was about 0.96 originally, less than 0.93 US-trained. CD4+ memory repertoires contained about two fifths of the 164 reported CMV TCRbeta sequences.

V was clipped by 5 bases and J by 1 base, with 17 bases between them. The CDR3 runs 16 residues. From germline, CDR1 is MDHEN and CDR2 SYDVKM. Single viable CD3+CD4+CD8-CD45RO+ cells were sorted as the memory CD4+ T cells. CD4+ T cells were isolated by positive magnetic selection. Input material: memory CD4+ T cells from blood. The chain uses TRBV28 and TRBJ1-1; maybe TRBD1 (6 bases). The TCR was taken from an adult in good health and CMV-seronegative. Some clones in this sample may be carry-over from other donors' samples. Here the CDR3 reads CASSPSTQGENTEAFF. The DNA of the CDR3 is TGTGCCAGCAGTCCCTCAACACAGGGTGAGAACACTGAAGCTTTCTTT. Full variable domain (missing parts from reference TRBV28 and TRBJ1-1): DVKVTQSSRYLVKRTGEKVFLECVQDMDHENMFWYRQDPGLGLRLIYFSYDVKMKEKGDIPEGYSVSREKKERFSLILESASTNQTSMYLCASSPSTQGENTEAFFGQGTRLTVV.